The 25 T cell receptor beta chains reported below all come from one sample, sequenced in a study of OX40 agonist ivuxolimab in advanced cancers. Here immunoSEQ multiplex PCR was the method, and the copy in TCRdb shows in-frame clones only, minus some. The table records 95,000 to 100,000 clones, approximately 84% of them present only once. Sequenced here: CD4+ or CD8+ T cells sorted from blood, sampled in a trial of the OX40 agonist ivuxolimab. These TCRs come from an adult with an advanced solid tumor such as melanoma, head and neck, liver or kidney cancer.

The chain has TRBV4-3 and TRBJ2-7; D is ambiguous. V shed 0 bases and J shed 0 bases, with 6 bases lying between them. The CDR3 covers 14 residues. Germline V gives CDR1 LGHNA, CDR2 YSLEER. The CDR3: CASSQEQYSYEQYF. CDR3 nucleotide sequence: TGCGCCAGCAGCCAAGAACAGTACTCCTACGAGCAGTACTTC.

This sequence joins TRBV6-6 and TRBJ2-3; 9 bases are shared with TRBD2. From germline, CDR1 is MNHNY and CDR2 SVGAGI (reference sequence). J gave up 1 base and V 7 bases, and 9 bases lay outside the gene matches. CDR3 size: 16 residues. CDR3 amino acids: CASNPLVAGGTDTQYF. The CDR3, as DNA: TGTGCCAGCAACCCCTTAGTAGCGGGAGGCACAGATACGCAGTATTTT.

This clone was observed a handful of times. The rearrangement joins TRBV25-1 to TRBJ1-1, with D perhaps TRBD1 (5 bases). The CDR3 contains 11 residues. Deletions cut 6 bases from V and 6 bases from J, with 8 bases between. The germline V gene encodes CDR1 MGHDK and CDR2 SYGVNS. CDR3 bases: TGTGCCAGCAGGTTAGGGGCTGAAGCTTTCTTT. Its protein is CASRLGAEAFF.

This clone was seen only a few times. The chain uses TRBV9 and TRBJ1-5; D ambiguous. Germline V gene lookup returns CDR1 SGDLS and CDR2 YYNGEE. This CDR3 has 15 amino acids. Trimming pared 0 bases from V and 4 bases from J, leaving 11 bases between. The CDR3 nucleotides are TGTGCCAGCAGCGTAGATGGAGGGAGGAATCAGCCCCAGCATTTT. Amino acid sequence: CASSVDGGRNQPQHF. The full variable domain, completed using reference TRBV9 and TRBJ1-5, is DSGVTQTPKHLITATGQRVTLRCSPRSGDLSVYWYQQSLDQGLQFLIQYYNGEERAKGNILERFSAQQFPDLHSELNLSSLELGDSALYFCASSVDGGRNQPQHFGDGTRLSIL.

The rearrangement joins TRBV7-7 to TRBJ2-1; 9 bases are a match to TRBD2. With V trimmed by 2 bases and J by 4 bases, 6 bases remained unmatched. The CDR3 has 16 residues. From germline, CDR1 is SSHAT and CDR2 FNYEAQ (reference sequence). CDR3 DNA sequence: TGTGCCAGCAGCTTAACTTGGACTAGCGAGTACAATGAGCAGTTCTTC. Protein: CASSLTWTSEYNEQFF.

The genes are TRBV18 and TRBJ1-5; D gene uncertain. V shed 6 bases and J shed 7 bases, with 16 bases lying between them. Germline V lookup: CDR1 KGHSH, CDR2 LQKENI. This CDR3 region has 14 residues. Here the CDR3 DNA reads TGTGCCAGCTCCCTCATGGACCGGGGACAGCCCCAGCATTTT. Protein sequence: CASSLMDRGQPQHF.

J is TRBJ2-5 and V is TRBV2, with D uncertain. The CDR3 has 11 amino acids. Germline V gene lookup returns CDR1 SNHLY and CDR2 FYNNEI. V was pared by 10 bases and J by 3 bases, with 9 bases between. The CDR3 DNA follows: TGTGCCAACCTGGTGGAAGAGACCCAGTACTTC. It encodes CANLVEETQYF.

The genes are TRBV7-9 and TRBJ1-1; D ambiguous. This CDR3 is 11 amino acids long. Trimming stripped 7 bases from V and 6 bases from J, with 9 bases between. Germline CDR1 and CDR2: SEHNR and FQNEAQ (reference sequence). The CDR3 reads CASMKESEAFF. The CDR3 bases are TGTGCCAGCATGAAGGAGTCTGAAGCTTTCTTT. Looking up the rest from reference TRBV7-9 and TRBJ1-1 gives the full variable domain: DTGVSQNPRHKITKRGQNVTFRCDPISEHNRLYWYRQTLGQGPEFLTYFQNEAQLEKSRLLSDRFSAERPKGSFSTLEIQRTEQGDSAMYLCASMKESEAFFGQGTRLTVV.

The genes are TRBV5-1 and TRBJ1-3; 7 nucleotides match TRBD1. This CDR3 region has 15 residues. V was clipped by 6 bases and J by 4 bases; unmatched bases: 10. Germline-derived CDR1 and CDR2 are SGHRS and YFSETQ. This CDR3 reads CASTPQGEIGNTIYF. The CDR3 nucleotides are TGCGCCAGCACCCCTCAGGGGGAAATCGGAAACACCATATATTTT. Using reference TRBV5-1 and TRBJ1-3 for the parts outside the CDR3, the full variable domain is KAGVTQTPRYLIKTRGQQVTLSCSPISGHRSVSWYQQTPGQGLQFLFEYFSETQRNKGNFPGRFSGRQFSNSRSEMNVSTLELGDSALYLCASTPQGEIGNTIYFGEGSWLTVV.

The chain couples TRBV30 to TRBJ1-1, with 10 bases fitting TRBD1. Germline CDR1 GTSNPN, CDR2 SVGIG (reference sequence). The CDR3 consists of 13 residues. J was trimmed by 4 bases and V by 5 bases; bases with no gene match: 4. CDR3 region: CAWGQGVVTEAFF. CDR3 DNA: TGTGCCTGGGGACAGGGGGTGGTCACTGAAGCTTTCTTT. Combining the CDR3 with reference TRBV30 and TRBJ1-1 gives the whole variable domain SQTIHQWPATLVQPVGSPLSLECTVEGTSNPNLYWYRQAAGRGLQLLFYSVGIGQISSEVPQNLSASRPQDRQFILSSKKLLLSDSGFYLCAWGQGVVTEAFFGQGTRLTVV.

The J gene is TRBJ2-7, the V gene TRBV14; tentative D call: TRBD2 (5 bases). The CDR3 extends over 13 amino acids. V shed 1 base and J shed 10 bases, with 14 bases lying between them. Per germline, CDR1 SGHDN and CDR2 FVKESK. The CDR3: CASSQGTFVVQYF. The CDR3 DNA reads as TGTGCCAGCAGCCAAGGGACTTTCGTAGTCCAGTACTTC.

The gene calls are TRBV4-3 and TRBJ2-1; D is possibly TRBD2 (6 bases). Germline-derived CDR1 and CDR2 are LGHNA and YSLEER. V lost 4 bases and J lost 6, with 16 bases in between. The CDR3 is 15 residues long. The CDR3 region has the DNA TGCGCCAGCAGCCTCCGGGACTCGCCCGGCAATGAGCAGTTCTTC. Translation: CASSLRDSPGNEQFF.

This rearrangement joins TRBV7-2 to TRBJ1-5; 8 positions agree with TRBD1. This CDR3 spans 15 amino acids. Germline V gene lookup returns CDR1 SGHTA and CDR2 FQGNSA. The ends lost 5 bases at V and 5 bases at J; junction bases unmatched: 8. This CDR3 reads CASSPRTGMDQPQHF. The CDR3, as DNA: TGTGCCAGCAGCCCCCGGACAGGGATGGATCAGCCCCAGCATTTT.

The rearrangement joins TRBV10-1 to TRBJ2-5; 15 positions match TRBD2. Germline V lookup: CDR1 WNHNN, CDR2 SYGVQD (reference sequence). This CDR3 spans 18 amino acids. Trimming at V came to 10 bases and at J to 4 bases, leaving 16 bases not matched to a gene. The CDR3, as DNA: TGCGCCAAGACCTCCCAGGGACTAGCGGGAGGAAGCGGAGAGACCCAGTACTTC. It yields the protein CAKTSQGLAGGSGETQYF.

The chain joins TRBV5-1 to TRBJ2-2, with 7 bases matching TRBD2. V gave up 5 bases and J gave up 1 base; unmatched junction bases: 2. The germline gives CDR1 SGHRS, CDR2 YFSETQ. The CDR3 contains 14 residues. The CDR3 loop reads CASRTSVNTGELFF. The CDR3 nucleotides read TGCGCCAGCAGAACTAGCGTGAACACCGGGGAGCTGTTTTTT.

The rearrangement uses TRBV28 and TRBJ1-5, with D unclear. With 8 bases removed from V and 2 bases from J, the gap between germline ends came to 16 bases. CDR1 is MDHEN and CDR2 is SYDVKM in the germline V gene. This CDR3 is 15 amino acids long. CDR3 nucleotide sequence: TGTGCCAGCGGAAGTGAGGGATCGGGCAATCAGCCCCAGCATTTT. This sequence encodes CASGSEGSGNQPQHF.

The V call is TRBV10-1, the J call TRBJ2-3, with TRBD2 matching 8 bases. CDR1 and CDR2 from the germline V gene are WNHNN and SYGVQD (reference sequence). The ends lost 2 bases at V and 7 bases at J; junction bases unmatched: 2. The CDR3 covers 13 residues. The CDR3 nucleotides are TGCGCCAGCAGTGAGGGACTAGCAAATACGCAGTATTTT. Its protein is CASSEGLANTQYF.

The genes are TRBV10-3 and TRBJ2-5; either TRBD1 or TRBD2 may supply D (5 bases each). This CDR3 is built from 14 residues. Germline CDR1 ENHRY, CDR2 SYGVKD. Deletions cut 2 bases from V and 5 bases from J, with 12 bases between. Written as DNA, the CDR3 is TGTGCCATCAGTGAGGGCGTAGGGGAGGAGACCCAGTACTTC. This encodes CAISEGVGEETQYF.

The gene calls are TRBV2 and TRBJ1-1; TRBD1 might be the D (6 bases). The CDR3 extends over 12 amino acids. CDR1 and CDR2 from the germline V gene are SNHLY and FYNNEI. V was shortened by 8 bases and J by 2 bases, with 9 bases between the two germline ends. As DNA, the CDR3 is TGTGCCAGCGGGACAAAAAACACTGAAGCTTTCTTT. Amino acid sequence: CASGTKNTEAFF.

The V call is TRBV6-5, the J call TRBJ1-5; D gene ambiguous. CDR1 MNHEY and CDR2 SVGAGI come from the germline V gene. CDR3 length: 13 amino acids. V was clipped by 6 bases and J by 3 bases, with 9 bases between them. For the CDR3, the DNA is TGTGCCAGCAGCGACGGCTACAATCAGCCCCAGCATTTT. Its protein product is CASSDGYNQPQHF.

The genes are TRBV7-2 and TRBJ2-3, with D tentatively TRBD2 (7 bases). Germline V gives CDR1 SGHTA, CDR2 FQGNSA. This CDR3 is 16 amino acids long. The V end lost 1 base, the J end lost 10 bases, and 21 bases lay between the germline ends. CDR3 sequence: CASSLGRPGAGAAQYF. The CDR3 bases are TGTGCCAGCAGCTTAGGACGGCCAGGCGCGGGGGCGGCGCAGTATTTT.

This chain connects TRBV7-9 to TRBJ1-1, with TRBD1 matching 9 bases. The length of the CDR3 is 17 residues. Germline V gives CDR1 SEHNR, CDR2 FQNEAQ (reference sequence). J was trimmed by 7 bases and V by 4 bases; bases with no gene match: 16. Here the CDR3 reads CASSSSLQGAISVEAFF. The CDR3 DNA reads as TGTGCCAGCAGCTCCTCTTTACAGGGGGCGATATCAGTTGAAGCTTTCTTT.

The J gene is TRBJ1-1, the V gene TRBV29-1; possibly TRBD1 for D (6 bases). The CDR3 has 14 amino acids. CDR1 is SQVTM, CDR2 ANQGSEA, per germline. V was pared by 6 bases and J by 0 bases, with 14 bases between. The CDR3 nucleotides read TGCAGCGTAAGGGTCGGACAGTTGAACACTGAAGCTTTCTTT. As protein: CSVRVGQLNTEAFF.

The chain couples TRBV25-1 to TRBJ1-4; D is ambiguous. CDR1 is MGHDK and CDR2 is SYGVNS in the germline V gene. This CDR3 has 15 amino acids. V lost 5 bases and J 4 bases, leaving 14 bases between the germline ends. The CDR3 is CASSRIGTDNEKLFF. The CDR3 DNA reads TGTGCCAGCAGTCGTATAGGTACAGATAATGAAAAACTGTTTTTT.

The table lists this clone with a few counts. The rearrangement links TRBV27 to TRBJ2-7; no clear D gene. The germline CDR1 and CDR2 sequences are MNHEY and SMNVEV (reference sequence). The CDR3 length is 14 residues. V was cut by 0 bases and J by 2 bases, with 8 bases left in between. The CDR3 is CASSLSNPPYEQYF. As DNA, the CDR3 is TGTGCCAGCAGTTTATCGAACCCCCCCTACGAGCAGTACTTC.